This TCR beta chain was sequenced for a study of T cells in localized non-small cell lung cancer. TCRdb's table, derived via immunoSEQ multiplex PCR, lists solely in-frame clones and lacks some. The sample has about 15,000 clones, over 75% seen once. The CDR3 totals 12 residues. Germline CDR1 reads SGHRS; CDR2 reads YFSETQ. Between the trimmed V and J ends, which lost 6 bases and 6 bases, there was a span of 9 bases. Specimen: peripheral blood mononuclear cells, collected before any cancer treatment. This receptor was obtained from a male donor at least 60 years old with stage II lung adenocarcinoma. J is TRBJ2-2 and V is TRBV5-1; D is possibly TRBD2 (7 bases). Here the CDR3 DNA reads TGCGCCAGCAAAGGGGGGGCCGGGGAGCTGTTTTTT. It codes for CASKGGAGELFF.